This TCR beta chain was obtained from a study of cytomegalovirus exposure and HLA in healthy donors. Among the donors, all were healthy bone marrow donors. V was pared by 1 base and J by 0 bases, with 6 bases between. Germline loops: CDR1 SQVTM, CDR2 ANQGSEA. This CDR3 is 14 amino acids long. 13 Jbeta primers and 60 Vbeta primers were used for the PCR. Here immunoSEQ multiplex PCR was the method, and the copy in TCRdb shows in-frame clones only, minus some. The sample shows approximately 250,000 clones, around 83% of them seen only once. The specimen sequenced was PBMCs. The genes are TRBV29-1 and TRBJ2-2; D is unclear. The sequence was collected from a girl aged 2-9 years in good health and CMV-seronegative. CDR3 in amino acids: CSVEVTTNTGELFF. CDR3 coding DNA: TGCAGCGTTGAAGTCACTACGAACACCGGGGAGCTGTTTTTT.